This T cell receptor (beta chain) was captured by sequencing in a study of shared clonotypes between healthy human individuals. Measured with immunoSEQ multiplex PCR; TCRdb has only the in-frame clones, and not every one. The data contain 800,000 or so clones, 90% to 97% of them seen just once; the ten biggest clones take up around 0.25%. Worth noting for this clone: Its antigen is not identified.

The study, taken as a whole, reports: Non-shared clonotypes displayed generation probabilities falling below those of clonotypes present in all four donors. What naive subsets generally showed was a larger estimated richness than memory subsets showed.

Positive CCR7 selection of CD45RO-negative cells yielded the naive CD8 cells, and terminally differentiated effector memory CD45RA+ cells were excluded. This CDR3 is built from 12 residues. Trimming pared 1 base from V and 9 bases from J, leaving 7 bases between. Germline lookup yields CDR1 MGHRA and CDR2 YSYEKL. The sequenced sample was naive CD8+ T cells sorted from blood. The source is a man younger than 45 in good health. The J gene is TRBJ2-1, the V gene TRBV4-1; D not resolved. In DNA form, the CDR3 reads TGCGCCAGCAGCCAAGTTGGGTTTGAGCAGTTCTTC. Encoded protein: CASSQVGFEQFF.